This T cell receptor (beta chain) was sequenced for a study of blood T cell repertoires in COVID-19. Study at large: Specimens from acute and convalescent COVID-19 originated in the United States, Italy and Spain. T cells, B-cell-depleted T cells, or PBMCs supplied cDNA or gDNA.

The ends were cut back, 8 bases at V and 0 bases at J, with 10 bases in the middle. The CDR3 length is 13 residues. The table came from immunoSEQ multiplex PCR; TCRdb's copy has only in-frame clones and leaves some out. The table includes over 70,000 clones, approximately 89% detected once. The clonotype originates from a man older than 75 with acute or convalescent COVID-19. The specimen was peripheral blood. The chain joins TRBV12-3 or TRBV12-4 to TRBJ1-1, with a weak D call TRBD1 (6 bases). The CDR3 loop reads CASGRQVNTEAFF. CDR3 nucleotide sequence: TGTGCCAGCGGTAGACAGGTGAACACTGAAGCTTTCTTT.